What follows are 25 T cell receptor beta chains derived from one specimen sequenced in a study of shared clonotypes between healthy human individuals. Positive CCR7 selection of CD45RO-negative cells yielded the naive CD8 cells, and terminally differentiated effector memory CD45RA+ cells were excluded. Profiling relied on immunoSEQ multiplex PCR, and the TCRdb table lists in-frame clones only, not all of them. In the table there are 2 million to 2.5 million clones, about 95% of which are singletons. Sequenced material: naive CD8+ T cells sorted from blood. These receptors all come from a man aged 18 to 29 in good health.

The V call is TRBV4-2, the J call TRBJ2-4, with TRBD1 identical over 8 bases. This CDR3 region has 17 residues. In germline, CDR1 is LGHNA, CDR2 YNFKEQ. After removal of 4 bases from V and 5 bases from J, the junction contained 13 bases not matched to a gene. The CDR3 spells CASSLTLFGQGENIQYF. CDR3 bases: TGTGCCAGCAGCCTAACTCTATTCGGACAGGGCGAAAACATTCAGTACTTC.

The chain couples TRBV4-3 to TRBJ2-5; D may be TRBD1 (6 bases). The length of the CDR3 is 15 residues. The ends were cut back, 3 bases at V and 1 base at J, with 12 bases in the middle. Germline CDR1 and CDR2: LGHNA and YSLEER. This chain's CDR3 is CASSHYLGAQETQYF. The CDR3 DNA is TGCGCCAGCAGCCATTACTTGGGGGCCCAAGAGACCCAGTACTTC.

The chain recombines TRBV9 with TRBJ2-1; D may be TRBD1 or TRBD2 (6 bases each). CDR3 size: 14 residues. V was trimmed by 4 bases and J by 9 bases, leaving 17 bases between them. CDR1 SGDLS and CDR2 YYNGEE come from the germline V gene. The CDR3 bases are TGTGCCAGCAGCCCTCCCTTGGAGGGGGTTGAGCAGTTCTTC. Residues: CASSPPLEGVEQFF. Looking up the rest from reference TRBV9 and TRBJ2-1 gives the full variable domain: DSGVTQTPKHLITATGQRVTLRCSPRSGDLSVYWYQQSLDQGLQFLIQYYNGEERAKGNILERFSAQQFPDLHSELNLSSLELGDSALYFCASSPPLEGVEQFFGPGTRLTVL.

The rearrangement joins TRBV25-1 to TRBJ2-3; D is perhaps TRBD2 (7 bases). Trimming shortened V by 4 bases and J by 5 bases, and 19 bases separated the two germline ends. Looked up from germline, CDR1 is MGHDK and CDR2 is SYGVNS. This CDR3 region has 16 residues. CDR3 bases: TGTGCCAGCAGTGGGTATGGGGGGGCCAGGGGAGATACGCAGTATTTT. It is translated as CASSGYGGARGDTQYF.

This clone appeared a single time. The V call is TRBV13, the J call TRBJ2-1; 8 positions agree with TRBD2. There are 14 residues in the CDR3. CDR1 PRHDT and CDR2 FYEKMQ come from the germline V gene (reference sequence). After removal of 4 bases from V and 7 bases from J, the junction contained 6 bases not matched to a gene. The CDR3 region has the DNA TGTGCCAGCAGCTCACTTAGCGGGAATAATGAGCAGTTCTTC. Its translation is CASSSLSGNNEQFF.

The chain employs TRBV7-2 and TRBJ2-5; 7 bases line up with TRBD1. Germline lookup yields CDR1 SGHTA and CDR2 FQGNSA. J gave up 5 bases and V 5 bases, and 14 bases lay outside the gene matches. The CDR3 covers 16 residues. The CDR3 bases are TGTGCCAGCAGCCAACCAACAGGGGAGATTAGGGAGACCCAGTACTTC. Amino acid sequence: CASSQPTGEIRETQYF.

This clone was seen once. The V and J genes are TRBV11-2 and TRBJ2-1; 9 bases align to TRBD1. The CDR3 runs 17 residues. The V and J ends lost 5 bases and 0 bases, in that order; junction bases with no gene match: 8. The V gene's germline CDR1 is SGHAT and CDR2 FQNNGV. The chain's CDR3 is CASSPWTGESSYNEQFF. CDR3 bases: TGTGCCAGCAGCCCTTGGACAGGGGAGAGCTCCTACAATGAGCAGTTCTTC.

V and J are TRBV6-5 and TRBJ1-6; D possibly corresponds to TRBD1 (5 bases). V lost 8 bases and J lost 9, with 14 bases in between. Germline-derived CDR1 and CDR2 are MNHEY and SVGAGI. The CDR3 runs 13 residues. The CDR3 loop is CASSPGQGSPLHF. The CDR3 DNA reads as TGTGCCAGCTCCCCAGGGCAGGGTTCACCCCTCCACTTT.

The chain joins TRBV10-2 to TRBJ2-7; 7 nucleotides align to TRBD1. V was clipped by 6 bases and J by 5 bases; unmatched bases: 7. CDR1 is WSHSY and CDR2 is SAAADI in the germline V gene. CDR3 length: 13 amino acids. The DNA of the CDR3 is TGCGCCAGCAGACCAGACAGGGCCAACGAGCAGTACTTC. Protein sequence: CASRPDRANEQYF.

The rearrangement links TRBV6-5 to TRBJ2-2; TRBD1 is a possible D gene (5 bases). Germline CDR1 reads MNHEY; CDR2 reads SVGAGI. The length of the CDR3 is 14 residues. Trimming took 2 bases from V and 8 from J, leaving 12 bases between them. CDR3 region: CASSYLTGLGELFF. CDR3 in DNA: TGTGCCAGCAGTTACCTCACAGGCCTGGGGGAGCTGTTTTTT.

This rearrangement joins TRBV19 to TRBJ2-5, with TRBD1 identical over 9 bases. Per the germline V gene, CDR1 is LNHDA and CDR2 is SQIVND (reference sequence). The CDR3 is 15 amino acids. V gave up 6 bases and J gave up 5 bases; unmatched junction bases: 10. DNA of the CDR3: TGTGCCAGTAGCCCGGGGGACAGGGTCGCGGAGACCCAGTACTTC. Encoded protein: CASSPGDRVAETQYF. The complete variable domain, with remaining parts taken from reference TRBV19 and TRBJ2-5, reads DGGITQSPKYLFRKEGQNVTLSCEQNLNHDAMYWYRQDPGQGLRLIYYSQIVNDFQKGDIAEGYSVSREKKESFPLTVTSAQKNPTAFYLCASSPGDRVAETQYFGPGTRLLVL.

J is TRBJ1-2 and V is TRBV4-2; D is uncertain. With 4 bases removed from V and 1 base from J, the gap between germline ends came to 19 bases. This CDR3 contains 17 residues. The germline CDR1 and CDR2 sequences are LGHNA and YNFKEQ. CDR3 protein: CASSPRDPPGGNYGYTF. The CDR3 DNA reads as TGTGCCAGCAGCCCCCGGGATCCGCCCGGAGGTAACTATGGCTACACCTTC.

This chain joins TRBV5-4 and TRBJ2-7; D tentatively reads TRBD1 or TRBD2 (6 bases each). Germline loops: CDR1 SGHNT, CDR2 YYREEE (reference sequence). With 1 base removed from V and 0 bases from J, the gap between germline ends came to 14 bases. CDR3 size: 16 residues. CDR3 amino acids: CASSLLRGELSYEQYF. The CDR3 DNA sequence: TGTGCCAGCAGCTTGTTGAGGGGGGAGCTCTCCTACGAGCAGTACTTC.

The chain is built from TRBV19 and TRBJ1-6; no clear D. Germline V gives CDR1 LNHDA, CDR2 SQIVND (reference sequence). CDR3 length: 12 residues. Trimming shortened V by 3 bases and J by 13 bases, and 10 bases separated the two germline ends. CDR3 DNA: TGTGCCAGTAGTATGGCCGAAGGGCCCCTCCACTTT. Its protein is CASSMAEGPLHF.

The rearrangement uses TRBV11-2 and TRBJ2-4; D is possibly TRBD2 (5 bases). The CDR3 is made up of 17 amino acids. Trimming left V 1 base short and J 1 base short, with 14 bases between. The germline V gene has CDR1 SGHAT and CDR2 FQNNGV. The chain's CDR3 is CASSLVDYGVAKNIQYF. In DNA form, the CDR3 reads TGTGCCAGCAGCTTAGTGGATTACGGGGTCGCCAAAAACATTCAGTACTTC. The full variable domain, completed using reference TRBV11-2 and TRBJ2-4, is EAGVAQSPRYKIIEKRQSVAFWCNPISGHATLYWYQQILGQGPKLLIQFQNNGVVDDSQLPKDRFSAERLKGVDSTLKIQPAKLEDSAVYLCASSLVDYGVAKNIQYFGAGTRLSVL.

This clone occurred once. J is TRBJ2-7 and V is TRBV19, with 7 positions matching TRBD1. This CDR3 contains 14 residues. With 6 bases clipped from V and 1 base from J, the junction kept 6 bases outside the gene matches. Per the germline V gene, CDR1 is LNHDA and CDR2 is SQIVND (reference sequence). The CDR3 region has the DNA TGTGCCAGTAGCACAGGGGATCGGTCCTACGAGCAGTACTTC. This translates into CASSTGDRSYEQYF. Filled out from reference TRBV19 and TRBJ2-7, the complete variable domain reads DGGITQSPKYLFRKEGQNVTLSCEQNLNHDAMYWYRQDPGQGLRLIYYSQIVNDFQKGDIAEGYSVSREKKESFPLTVTSAQKNPTAFYLCASSTGDRSYEQYFGPGTRLTVT.

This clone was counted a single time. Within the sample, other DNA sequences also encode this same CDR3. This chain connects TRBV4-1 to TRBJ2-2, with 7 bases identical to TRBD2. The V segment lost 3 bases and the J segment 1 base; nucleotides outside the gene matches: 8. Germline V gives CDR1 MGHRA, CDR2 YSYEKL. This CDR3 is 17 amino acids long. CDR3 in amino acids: CASSQESGTMNTGELFF. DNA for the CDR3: TGCGCCAGCAGCCAGGAATCCGGGACTATGAACACCGGGGAGCTGTTTTTT.

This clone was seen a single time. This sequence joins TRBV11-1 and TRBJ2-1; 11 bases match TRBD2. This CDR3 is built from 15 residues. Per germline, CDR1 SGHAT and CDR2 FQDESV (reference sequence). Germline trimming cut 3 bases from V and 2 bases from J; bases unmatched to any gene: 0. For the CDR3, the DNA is TGTGCCAGCAGCTTTAGCGGGAGGGCCTACAATGAGCAGTTCTTC. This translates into CASSFSGRAYNEQFF.

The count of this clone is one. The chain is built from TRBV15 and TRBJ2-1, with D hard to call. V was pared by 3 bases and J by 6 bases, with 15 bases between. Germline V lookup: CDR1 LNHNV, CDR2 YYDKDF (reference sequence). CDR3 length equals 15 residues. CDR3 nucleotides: TGTGCCACCAGCAGTACTTGGGTGGAGAGCAATGAGCAGTTCTTC. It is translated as CATSSTWVESNEQFF.

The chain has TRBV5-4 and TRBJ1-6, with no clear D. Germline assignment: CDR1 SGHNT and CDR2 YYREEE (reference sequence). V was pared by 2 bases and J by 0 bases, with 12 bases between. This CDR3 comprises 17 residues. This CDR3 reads CASSFLGLGSYNSPLHF. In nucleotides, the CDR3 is TGTGCCAGCAGCTTTCTTGGGTTAGGCTCCTATAATTCACCCCTCCACTTT.

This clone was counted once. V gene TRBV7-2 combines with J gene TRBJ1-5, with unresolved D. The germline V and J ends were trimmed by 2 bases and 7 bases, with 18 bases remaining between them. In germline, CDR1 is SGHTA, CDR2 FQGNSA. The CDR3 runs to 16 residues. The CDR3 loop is CASSLTVYTLDQPQHF. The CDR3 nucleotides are TGTGCCAGCAGCTTAACCGTGTACACCCTGGACCAGCCCCAGCATTTT.

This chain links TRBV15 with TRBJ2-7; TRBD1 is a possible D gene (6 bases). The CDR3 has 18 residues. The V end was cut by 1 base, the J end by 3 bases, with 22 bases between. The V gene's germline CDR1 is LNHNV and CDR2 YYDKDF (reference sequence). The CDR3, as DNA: TGTGCCACCAGCAGAGGTTCTTTGGGGGCACTTAATCACTACGAGCAGTACTTC. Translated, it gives CATSRGSLGALNHYEQYF.

The CDR3 DNA sequence: TGTGCCAGCAGTGAAAGGGGGTACTACGAGCAGTACTTC. Its translation: CASSERGYYEQYF. The rearrangement joins TRBV2 to TRBJ2-7; maybe TRBD1 (6 bases). The V and J ends lost 2 bases and 3 bases respectively, with 8 bases between them. The germline V gene has CDR1 SNHLY and CDR2 FYNNEI. The CDR3 loop spans 13 amino acids.

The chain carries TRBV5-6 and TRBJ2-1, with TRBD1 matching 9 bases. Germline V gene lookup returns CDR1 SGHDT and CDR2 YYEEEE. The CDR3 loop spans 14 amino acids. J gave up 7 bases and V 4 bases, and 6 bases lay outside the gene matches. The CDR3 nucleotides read TGTGCCAGCAGCCCAGGGACAGGGACAAATGAGCAGTTCTTC. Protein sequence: CASSPGTGTNEQFF.

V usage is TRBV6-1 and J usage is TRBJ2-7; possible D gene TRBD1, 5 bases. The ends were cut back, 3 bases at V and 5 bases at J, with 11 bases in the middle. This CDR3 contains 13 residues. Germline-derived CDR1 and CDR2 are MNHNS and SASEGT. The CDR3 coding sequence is TGTGCCAGCAGTGAGGTGACAGCAGACGAGCAGTACTTC. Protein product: CASSEVTADEQYF.